This T cell receptor beta chain is drawn from a study of control samples from healthy donors and cancer patients. TCRdb keeps only in-frame clones here, not all; method: immunoSEQ multiplex PCR. The sample has over 150,000 clones; approximately 94% are singletons. This CDR3 has 21 amino acids. With V trimmed by 0 bases and J by 1 base, 13 bases remained unmatched. CDR1 SGDLS and CDR2 YYNGEE come from the germline V gene. The receptor was isolated from a man aged 30-40 years in good health. Input material: blood. The gene calls are TRBV9 and TRBJ2-2, with 12 bases identical to TRBD1. The CDR3 reads CASSVGAPGQGAWRNTGELFF. The CDR3 DNA reads as TGTGCCAGCAGCGTAGGAGCGCCGGGACAGGGGGCCTGGCGGAACACCGGGGAGCTGTTTTTT.